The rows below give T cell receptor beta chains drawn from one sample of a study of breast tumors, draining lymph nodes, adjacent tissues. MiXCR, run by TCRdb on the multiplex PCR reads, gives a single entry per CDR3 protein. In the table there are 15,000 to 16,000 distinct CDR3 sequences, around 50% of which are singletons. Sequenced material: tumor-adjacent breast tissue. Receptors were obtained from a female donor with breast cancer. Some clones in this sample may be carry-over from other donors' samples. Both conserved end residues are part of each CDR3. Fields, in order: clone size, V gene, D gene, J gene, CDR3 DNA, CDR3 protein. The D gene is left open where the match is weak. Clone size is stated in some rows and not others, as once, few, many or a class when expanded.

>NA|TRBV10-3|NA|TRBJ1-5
TGTGCCATCACGCAGGGGCGAATGGCCCAGCATTTT
CAITQGRMAQHF
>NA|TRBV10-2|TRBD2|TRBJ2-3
TGCGCCAGCAGACCTAGCGGGAGGGCCGCAGATACGCAGTATTTT
CASRPSGRAADTQYF
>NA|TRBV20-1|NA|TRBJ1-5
TGCAGTGCTAGAGGGACAATTAGCAATCAGCCCCAGCATTTT
CSARGTISNQPQHF
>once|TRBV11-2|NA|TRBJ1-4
TGCGCCAGCAGCTTAGTAGGCTTAACAACTAATGAAAAGCTGGTTTTT
CASSLVGLTTNEKLVF
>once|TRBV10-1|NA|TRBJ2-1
TGCGCCAGCAGTGAGGCCTATAGCGGATACAATGAGCAGTTCTTC
CASSEAYSGYNEQFF
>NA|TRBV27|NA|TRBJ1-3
TGTGCCAGCAGTTTAGGCGGAGGAAACACCATATATTTT
CASSLGGGNTIYF
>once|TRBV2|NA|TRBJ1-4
TGTGCCAGCAGCTCCGGAGGGGTCGGTCTCACTAATGAAAAACTGTTTTTT
CASSSGGVGLTNEKLFF
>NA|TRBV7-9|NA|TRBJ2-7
TGTGCCAGCAGCTTAGTCCAGCTACGCGAGCAGTACTTC
CASSLVQLREQYF
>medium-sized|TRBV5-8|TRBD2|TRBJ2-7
TGTGCCAGCAGCTCCGAAGCGGGATACTACGAGCAGTACTTC
CASSSEAGYYEQYF
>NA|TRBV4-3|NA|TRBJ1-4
TGCGCCAGCAGCCAAGATTGGGCAGTTCAGTTCGAAAAACTGTTTTTT
CASSQDWAVQFEKLFF
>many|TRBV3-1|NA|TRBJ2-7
TGTGCCAGCAGCCCCTGGCCCGGGGCAGGGTACGAGCAGTACTTC
CASSPWPGAGYEQYF
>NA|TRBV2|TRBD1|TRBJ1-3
TGTGCCATAGGACAGGGAGCTGGAAACACCATATATTTT
CAIGQGAGNTIYF
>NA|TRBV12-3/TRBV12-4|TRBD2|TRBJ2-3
TGTGCCAGCAGTTCTGGGACTAGCGGTTTAACAGATACGCAGTATTTT
CASSSGTSGLTDTQYF
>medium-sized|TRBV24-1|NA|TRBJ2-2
TGTGCCACCAGTGATACAGGACAGAACACCGGGGAGCTGTTTTTT
CATSDTGQNTGELFF
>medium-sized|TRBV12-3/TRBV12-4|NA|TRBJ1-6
TGTGCCAGCAGTTTGGGACAAAAGGATTCACCCCTCCACTTT
CASSLGQKDSPLHF
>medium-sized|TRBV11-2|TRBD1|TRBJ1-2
TGTGCCAGCAGCAAGGACAGGAACTATGGCTACACCTTC
CASSKDRNYGYTF
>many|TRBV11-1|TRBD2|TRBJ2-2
TGTGCCAGCAGCTTATTAGCGGGCACCGGGGAGCTGTTTTTT
CASSLLAGTGELFF
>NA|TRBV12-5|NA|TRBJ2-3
TGTGCTAGTGGTTTCGAGAGAGATACGCAATATTTT
CASGFERDTQYF
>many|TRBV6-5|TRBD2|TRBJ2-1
TGTGCCAGCAGCCCCTCGGCGGGAGGGAGCTCCTACAATGAGCAGTTCTTC
CASSPSAGGSSYNEQFF
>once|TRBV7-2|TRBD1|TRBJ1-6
TGTGCCAGCAGCGTGGGACAGGGGGATAATTATCCCCTCCACTTT
CASSVGQGDNYPLHF
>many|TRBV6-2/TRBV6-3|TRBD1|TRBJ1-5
TGTGCCAGCAGTGGTGACAGGGGGTCGGGGCAGCCCCAGCATTTT
CASSGDRGSGQPQHF
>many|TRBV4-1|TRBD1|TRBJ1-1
TGCGCCAGCAGCCATTCGACAGGGGGGAACACTGAAGCTTTCTTT
CASSHSTGGNTEAFF
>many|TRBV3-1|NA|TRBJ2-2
TGTGCCAGCAGCCAAGTAAGCGGCCGGGAGCTGTTTTTT
CASSQVSGRELFF
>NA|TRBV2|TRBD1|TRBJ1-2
TGTGCCAGCAGTGAAGGGACAGGGAACTATGGCTACACCTTC
CASSEGTGNYGYTF
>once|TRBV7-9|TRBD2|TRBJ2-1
TGTGCCAGCAGCTCTCTAGCGGGAGTATACAATGAGCAGTTCTTC
CASSSLAGVYNEQFF
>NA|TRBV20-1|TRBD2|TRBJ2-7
TGCAGTGCTAGAGTGACTAGCGGACCCGTACACTTC
CSARVTSGPVHF
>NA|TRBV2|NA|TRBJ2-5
TGTGCCAGCAGTTTAGAAGGGGCGGGGGAGACCCAGTACTTC
CASSLEGAGETQYF
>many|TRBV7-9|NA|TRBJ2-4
TGTGCCAGCAGCTTTGAACAGTCCGGGACGCTTCAGTACTTC
CASSFEQSGTLQYF
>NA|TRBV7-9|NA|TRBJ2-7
TGTGCCAGCAGCTCCGCGGGCGGCCTGTACGAGCAGTACTTC
CASSSAGGLYEQYF
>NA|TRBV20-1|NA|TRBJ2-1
TGCAGTGCTCCCTTGTACAATGAGCAGTTCTTC
CSAPLYNEQFF
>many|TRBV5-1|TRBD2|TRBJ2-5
TGCGCCAGCAGCTGGGAGGGACCGGGACCCCAAGAGACCCAGTACTTC
CASSWEGPGPQETQYF
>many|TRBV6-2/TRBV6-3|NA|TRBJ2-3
TGTGCCAGCAGCCACAGCACAGATACGCAGTATTTT
CASSHSTDTQYF
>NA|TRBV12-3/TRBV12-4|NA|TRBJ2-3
TGTGCCAGCAGTGGAGGGGCGGGGAGCACAGATACGCAGTATTTT
CASSGGAGSTDTQYF
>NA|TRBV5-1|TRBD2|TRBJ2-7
TGCGCCAGCAGTCGCGCACTAGCGGGAGGGGAGCAGTACTTC
CASSRALAGGEQYF
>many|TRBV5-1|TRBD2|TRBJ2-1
TGCGCCAGCAGCATCGGGACTAGCGGGACCAATGAGCAGTTCTTC
CASSIGTSGTNEQFF
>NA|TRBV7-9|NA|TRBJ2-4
TGTGCCAGCAGCTTAGGGGAGCCGAAAAACATTCAGTACTTC
CASSLGEPKNIQYF
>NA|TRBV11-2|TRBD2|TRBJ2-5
TGTGCCAGCAGCCTGACTAGCGGGCGAGAGACCCAGTACTTC
CASSLTSGRETQYF
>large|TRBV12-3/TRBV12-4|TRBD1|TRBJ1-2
TGTGCCAGCAGTCCGGGACAGGGGTATGGCTACACCTTC
CASSPGQGYGYTF
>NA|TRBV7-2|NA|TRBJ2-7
TGTGCCAGCAGAGGACCAGCTTACGAGCAGTACTTC
CASRGPAYEQYF
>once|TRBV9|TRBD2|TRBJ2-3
TGTGCCAGCAGCGTCACTAGCGGGAGGGCTGCAGATACGCAGTATTTT
CASSVTSGRAADTQYF
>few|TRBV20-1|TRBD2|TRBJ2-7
TGCAGTGCTAGAGATTGGACTAGCGGGAGCTACGAGCAGTACTTC
CSARDWTSGSYEQYF
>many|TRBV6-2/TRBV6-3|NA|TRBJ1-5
TGTGCCAGCAGTAGTTCTAGGGTTCAGCCCCAGCATTTT
CASSSSRVQPQHF
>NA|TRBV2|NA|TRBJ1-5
TGTGCCAGCAGTGAAGCAGGGGGGAACAATCAGCCCCAGCATTTT
CASSEAGGNNQPQHF
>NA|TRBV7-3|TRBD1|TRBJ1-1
TGTGCCAGCAGCCCCCAGGGACAGCGACCCACTGAAGCTTTCTTT
CASSPQGQRPTEAFF
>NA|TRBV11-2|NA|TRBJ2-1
TGTGCCAGCAGAGTATCGACGGACACCGAGCAGTTCTTC
CASRVSTDTEQFF
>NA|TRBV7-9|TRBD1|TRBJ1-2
TGTGCCAGCAGCTTAGGGGACAGGGAACTCTATGGCTACACCTTC
CASSLGDRELYGYTF
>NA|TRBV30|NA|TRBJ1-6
TGTGCCTGGGACAGTGGTTCACCCCTCCACTTT
CAWDSGSPLHF
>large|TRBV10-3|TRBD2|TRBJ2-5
TGTGCCATCAGCGGGACTAGCGGGCGAGAGACCCAGTACTTC
CAISGTSGRETQYF
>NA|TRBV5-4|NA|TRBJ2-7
TGTGCCAGCAGCGAAGGGGGGTTCAACGAGCAGTACTTC
CASSEGGFNEQYF
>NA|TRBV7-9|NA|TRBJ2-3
TGTGCCAGCAAATTCTTAGCCACGTCCGCAGATCCGCAGTATTTT
CASKFLATSADPQYF
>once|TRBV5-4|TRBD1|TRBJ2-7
TGTGCCAGCAGAGGTAGCGGGACAGGGGCGCGCGAGCAGTACTTC
CASRGSGTGAREQYF